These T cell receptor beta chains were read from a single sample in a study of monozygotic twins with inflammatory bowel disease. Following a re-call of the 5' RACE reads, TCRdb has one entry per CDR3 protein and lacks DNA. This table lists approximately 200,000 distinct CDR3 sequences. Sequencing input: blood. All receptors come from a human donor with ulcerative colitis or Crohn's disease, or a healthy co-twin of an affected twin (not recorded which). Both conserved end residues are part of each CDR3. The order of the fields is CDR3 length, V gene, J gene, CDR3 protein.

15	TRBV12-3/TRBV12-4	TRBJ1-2	CASKGVMDRTYGYTF
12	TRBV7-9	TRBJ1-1	CASSQPHTEAFF
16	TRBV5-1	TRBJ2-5	CASSPPLTGIGETQYF
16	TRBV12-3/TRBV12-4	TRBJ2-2	CASTLASGGSTGELFF
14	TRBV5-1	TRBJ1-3	CASSLDGGKDTIYF
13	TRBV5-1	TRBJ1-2	CASSSDRLYGYTF
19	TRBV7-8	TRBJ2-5	CASSWNRVGGGGPKETQYF
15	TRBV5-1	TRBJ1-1	CASSLGTLTGRQAFF
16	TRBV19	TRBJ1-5	CASSTVIGQYNQPQHF
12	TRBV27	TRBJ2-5	CTSSLDQETQYF
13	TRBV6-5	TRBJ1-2	CASSKQGARGYTF
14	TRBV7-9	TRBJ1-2	CASSADRGIYGYTF
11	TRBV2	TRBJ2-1	CASSVGPREFF
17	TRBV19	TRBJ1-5	CASSIGRRTVYNQPQHF
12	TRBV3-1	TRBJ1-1	CASKGGPGRAFF
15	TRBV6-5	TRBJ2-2	CASSYTGGGTGELFF
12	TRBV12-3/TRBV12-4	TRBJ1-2	CASTTGTIRYTF
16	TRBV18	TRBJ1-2	CASSPSQPTLNYGYTF
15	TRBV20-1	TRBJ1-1	CSARPLDRDVGEAFF
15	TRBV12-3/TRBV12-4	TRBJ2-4	CASSGDSFAKNIQYF
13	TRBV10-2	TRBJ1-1	CASRQGLVTEAFF
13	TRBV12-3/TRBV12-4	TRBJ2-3	CASSLESKDTQYF
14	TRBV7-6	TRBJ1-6	CASSQTGRYSPLHF
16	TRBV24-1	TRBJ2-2	CATMYSGGQNTGELFF
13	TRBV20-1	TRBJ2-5	CSASGGGIETQYF
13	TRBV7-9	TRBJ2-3	CASSPGAGDTQYF
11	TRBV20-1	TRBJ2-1	CTQGEYNEQFF
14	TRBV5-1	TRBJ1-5	CASSPGQEGQPQHF
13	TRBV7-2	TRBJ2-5	CASSLVGEETQYF
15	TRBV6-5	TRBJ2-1	CASSSPGTSYNEQFF
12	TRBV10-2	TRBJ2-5	CASSEQQETQYF
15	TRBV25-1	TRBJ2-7	CASSLLGGGSYEQYF
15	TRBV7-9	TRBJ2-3	CASSPLDRTTDTQYF
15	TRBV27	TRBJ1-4	CASSLVPDRAEKLFF
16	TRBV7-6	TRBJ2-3	CASSLGGTGFTDTQYF
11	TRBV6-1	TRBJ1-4	CASTEYEKLFF
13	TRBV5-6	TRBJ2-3	CASSFPSTDTQYF
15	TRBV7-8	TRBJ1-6	CASSPRTANNSPLHF
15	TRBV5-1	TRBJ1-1	CASSLVVGGNTEAFF
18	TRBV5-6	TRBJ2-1	CASSLALGLAGPNNEQFF
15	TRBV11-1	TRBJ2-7	CASSPRTGGSYEQYF
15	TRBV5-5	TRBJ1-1	CASSGTLLLNTEAFF
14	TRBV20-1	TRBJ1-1	CSASRSDMNTEAFF
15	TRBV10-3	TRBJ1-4	CAISERAGLNEKLFF
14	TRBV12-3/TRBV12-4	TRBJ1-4	CASSLGQPNEKLFF
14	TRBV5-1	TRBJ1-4	CASSLGTGTEKLFF
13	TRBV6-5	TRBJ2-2	CASGTVGPRELFF
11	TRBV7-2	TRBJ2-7	CASSPGGVQYF
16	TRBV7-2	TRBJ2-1	CASSLDQPLQGNEQFF
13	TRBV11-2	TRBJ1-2	CASSASDNNGYTF
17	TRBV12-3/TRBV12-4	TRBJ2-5	CASSPGTSGGAGETQYF
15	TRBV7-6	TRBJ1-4	CASSLEGRGREKLFF